This T cell receptor beta chain was sequenced during a study of blood T cell repertoires in COVID-19. TCRdb keeps only in-frame clones here, not all; method: immunoSEQ multiplex PCR. This table has about 160,000 clones, around 83% appearing once. The germline gives CDR1 LGHDT, CDR2 YNNKEL (reference sequence). V was pared by 0 bases and J by 11 bases, with 17 bases between. The length of the CDR3 is 15 residues. This clone was observed once. Specimen: PBMCs or T cells enriched from blood (not recorded which). The rearrangement links TRBV3-1 (or the pseudogene TRBV3-2) to TRBJ2-1; no clear D. This receptor was taken from a woman aged 45-60 years in a cohort exposed to, infected with or recovered from COVID-19 (not recorded which). In DNA form, the CDR3 reads TGTGCCAGCAGCCAAGATCGTCTCCCCAGATCCAAGCAGTTCTTC. It codes for CASSQDRLPRSKQFF.